The clone carrying this TCR beta chain was detected many times. As yet, its antigen is unknown. Germline CDR1 is MNHNS and CDR2 is SASEGT. The CDR3 consists of 21 residues. V was clipped by 6 bases and J by 1 base; unmatched bases: 22. Both RNA and DNA were isolated together from around 20-30 mg of bulk tissue that had not been sorted. By surgical resection, the patients were treated for their primary liver carcinoma. This sample was included in a study of tumor-infiltrating lymphocytes in primary liver carcinoma. Reverse transcription of around 0.45 ug total RNA with a constant-region primer produced TCR beta cDNA. What produced the TCR beta libraries was three nested multiplex PCR rounds using slightly modified ARM-PCR. A C-beta reverse primer was combined with TRBV1-TRBV30 forward primers in the first two PCR rounds, and each round had 10 cycles. MiXCR was run by TCRdb on the multiplex PCR reads, yielding one entry per CDR3 protein. Here the sample spans 90,000 to 150,000 distinct CDR3 sequences, 65% to 75% being singletons.

Study-level points and caveats: Tumor-blood pairs (like tumor-adjacent pairs) overlapped less than tumor region pairs did.

This chain joins TRBV6-1 and TRBJ2-1; 9 nucleotides match TRBD2. The source of this sequence is a woman aged 60-75 years with primary liver carcinoma and hepatitis B virus infection. Sequenced material: tumor-adjacent normal liver tissue. Here the CDR3 reads CASSETAPRVSGSFSYNEQFF. DNA for the CDR3: TGTGCCAGCAGCGAAACAGCCCCTCGGGTTAGCGGGAGTTTTTCCTACAATGAGCAGTTCTTC.